The text below deals with one TCR beta chain. Its cognate antigen is unknown. At one end, the junction sequence differs from germline, possibly due to a read error. No cell sorting was done before RNA was extracted from the tissue. The normal lung tissue was taken more than 3 cm from the tumor edge. Germline V gene lookup returns CDR1 MNHEY and CDR2 SVGEGT. The CDR3 runs to 14 residues. The sample comes from a study of tumor and adjacent non-tumor tissue in lung cancer. Overall study findings and caveats: Tumor tissue had significantly higher TCR diversity than normal lung.

Three rounds of nested PCR, following a modified ARM-PCR protocol, produced the TCRbeta library. TCRdb used MiXCR to reprocess the multiplex PCR reads, holding one entry per CDR3 protein. The table records 90,000 to 120,000 distinct CDR3 sequences, 50% to 70% of them present only once. Sample: distant non-tumor lung tissue. This receptor was taken from a man aged 25-40 years with non-small cell lung cancer. The chain combines TRBV6-2 or TRBV6-3 with TRBJ1-5; D remains ambiguous. The CDR3 loop reads CANTTVLSNQLQHF. CDR3 bases: TGTGCCAACACAACAGTGCTTAGCAATCAGCTCCAGCATTTT.